This TCR beta chain comes out of a study of cytomegalovirus exposure and HLA in healthy donors. General study results and limits: A cluster of highly shared sequence variants was likely a sequencing artifact. Many donors shared some public TCRs, even though most TCR sequences were rare.

This clone was counted a few times. No antigen is known for it. The PCR ran on 60 Vbeta and 13 Jbeta primers. TCRdb's table, derived via immunoSEQ multiplex PCR, lists solely in-frame clones and lacks some. The table has around 180,000 clones, around 84% seen once; the top ten hold 1.2%. The V gene's germline CDR1 is LNHNV and CDR2 YYDKDF (reference sequence). V was clipped by 1 base and J by 0 bases, with 9 bases between them. CDR3 size: 15 residues. The rearrangement joins TRBV15 to TRBJ2-5; D unresolved. The sequenced sample consisted of PBMCs. The clonotype comes from a girl aged 2 to 10 in good health and CMV-seropositive. CDR3 protein: CATSRGTANQETQYF. The CDR3 nucleotides are TGTGCCACCAGCAGAGGAACTGCCAACCAAGAGACCCAGTACTTC.